This is a list of T cell receptor beta chains from one sample in a study of blood T cell repertoires in COVID-19. Assay: immunoSEQ multiplex PCR; the TCRdb copy retains only in-frame clones and omits some. The sample shows about 220,000 clones, just over 85% of them seen only once. The sample consisted of peripheral blood. These receptor sequences come from a man younger than 45 who had recovered from COVID-19. Each CDR3 is given with its conserved first and last residue. The D gene is left open where the match is weak. The listing skips clone size in some rows; elsewhere it reads once, few, many or a size class.

CDR3aa: CAWSDAGTGEFRGYTF
CDR3nt: TGTGCCTGGAGTGATGCCGGGACAGGGGAGTTCAGGGGCTACACCTTC
j_gene: TRBJ1-2
v_gene: TRBV30
d_gene: TRBD1
abundance: .

CDR3aa: CASSQDRGRHGYTF
CDR3nt: TGTGCCAGCAGCCAAGACAGGGGGCGTCACGGCTACACCTTC
j_gene: TRBJ1-2
v_gene: TRBV3-1/TRBV3-2
d_gene: TRBD1
abundance: .

CDR3aa: CASSRGQEEKLFF
CDR3nt: TGTGCCAGTAGCAGGGGGCAGGAAGAAAAACTGTTTTTT
j_gene: TRBJ1-4
v_gene: TRBV19
d_gene: TRBD1
abundance: .

CDR3aa: CASSSPRTGSYNEQFF
CDR3nt: TGTGCCAGCAGTTCGCCCCGGACAGGCTCCTACAATGAGCAGTTCTTC
j_gene: TRBJ2-1
v_gene: TRBV28
d_gene: TRBD1
abundance: .

CDR3aa: CASSLHSSRGMTEAFF
CDR3nt: TGTGCCAGCAGCTTACATTCATCTCGAGGCATGACTGAAGCTTTCTTT
j_gene: TRBJ1-1
v_gene: TRBV7-2
d_gene: .
abundance: few

CDR3aa: CASSQPGTGVPYEQYF
CDR3nt: TGTGCCAGCAGCCAACCCGGGACAGGGGTACCCTACGAGCAGTACTTC
j_gene: TRBJ2-7
v_gene: TRBV2
d_gene: TRBD1
abundance: .

CDR3aa: CASRGGLRPYEQYF
CDR3nt: TGTGCCAGCAGGGGGGGACTCCGGCCCTACGAGCAGTACTTC
j_gene: TRBJ2-7
v_gene: TRBV27
d_gene: .
abundance: .

CDR3aa: CASSRDSWGTEAFF
CDR3nt: TGTGCCAGCAGTAGGGACAGTTGGGGTACTGAAGCTTTCTTT
j_gene: TRBJ1-1
v_gene: TRBV7-9
d_gene: TRBD1
abundance: .

CDR3aa: CASSLEVSSSYEQYF
CDR3nt: TGTGCCAGCAGCTTAGAGGTCTCTAGCTCCTACGAGCAGTACTTC
j_gene: TRBJ2-7
v_gene: TRBV7-7
d_gene: .
abundance: .

CDR3aa: CASSHRLMDRGKRDGYTF
CDR3nt: TGTGCCAGCAGCCATCGCTTGATGGACAGGGGAAAGCGCGACGGCTACACCTTC
j_gene: TRBJ1-2
v_gene: TRBV5-8
d_gene: TRBD1
abundance: .

CDR3aa: CASSLGFSTGQFF
CDR3nt: TGTGCCAGCAGTTTGGGATTTAGTACAGGGCAGTTCTTC
j_gene: TRBJ2-1
v_gene: TRBV27
d_gene: .
abundance: .

CDR3aa: CASTTGGTYEQYF
CDR3nt: TGTGCCAGCACAACCGGGGGTACTTACGAGCAGTACTTC
j_gene: TRBJ2-7
v_gene: TRBV5-7
d_gene: .
abundance: .

CDR3aa: CASSLDRVLTEAFF
CDR3nt: TGTGCCAGCAGCTTAGATCGAGTACTCACTGAAGCTTTCTTT
j_gene: TRBJ1-1
v_gene: TRBV11-2
d_gene: .
abundance: .

CDR3aa: CASSYSSGGSGYEQYF
CDR3nt: TGTGCCAGCAGTTACTCTTCAGGGGGCTCGGGCTACGAGCAGTACTTC
j_gene: TRBJ2-7
v_gene: TRBV6-6
d_gene: TRBD1
abundance: .